This TCR beta chain was identified in a study of blood T cell repertoires in COVID-19. Repertoires were generated with immunoSEQ multiplex PCR, while TCRdb's copy carries only in-frame clones and drops some. Here the sample spans 250,000 to 350,000 clones, more than 80% being singletons. This CDR3 has 14 residues. The trim removed 4 bases at V and 4 bases at J, leaving 6 bases unmatched. Germline assignment: CDR1 LGHNA and CDR2 YSLEER. The rearrangement uses TRBV4-3 and TRBJ2-7, with 8 nucleotides matching TRBD1. The receptor comes from a woman in her twenties or thirties who had recovered from COVID-19. The specimen sequenced was PBMCs or T cells enriched from blood (not recorded which). Here the CDR3 DNA reads TGCGCCAGCAGCCTCGGACAGGGTGAATACGAGCAGTACTTC. Its protein is CASSLGQGEYEQYF.